This is a list of T cell receptor beta chains from one sample in a study of cytomegalovirus exposure and HLA in healthy donors. Data came from immunoSEQ multiplex PCR; TCRdb stores just in-frame clones and leaves some out. Of some 150,000 clones in the sample, about two thirds were seen once. The sample consisted of PBMCs. The source of these receptors is a man aged 50-59 years in good health and CMV-seropositive. Both conserved end residues are part of each CDR3. D genes are given only for firm matches. Some rows mark clone size as missing; the rest say once, few, many or name a class of expanded clone.

clone size | J gene | D gene | V gene | CDR3 DNA | CDR3 protein
NA | TRBJ2-1 | NA | TRBV7-3 | TGTGCCAGTTCCGTCCGAGCCACGAGTGAGTACAATGAGCAGTTCTTC | CASSVRATSEYNEQFF
NA | TRBJ1-1 | NA | TRBV6-5 | TGTGCCAGCAGTTACTCGAAGGGAGGTGGGGGCACTGAAGCTTTCTTT | CASSYSKGGGGTEAFF
NA | TRBJ2-3 | NA | TRBV7-2 | TGTGCCAGCAGCCGTCGGGCAGATACGCAGTATTTT | CASSRRADTQYF
few | TRBJ2-2 | NA | TRBV29-1 | TGCAGCGTTCACAAGAACACCGGGGAGCTGTTTTTT | CSVHKNTGELFF
NA | TRBJ2-5 | NA | TRBV5-1 | TGCGCCAGCAGCCCCCGGGACACGGTGGAGACCCAGTACTTC | CASSPRDTVETQYF
NA | TRBJ2-3 | TRBD1 | TRBV7-2 | TGTGCCAGCAGCTTACCCCCCCATGTGGGACAGGCCGGCCGAGATACGCAGTATTTT | CASSLPPHVGQAGRDTQYF
once | TRBJ2-3 | TRBD1 | TRBV5-6 | TGTGCCAGCACCAAAGACAGGGGTAGCACAGATACGCAGTATTTT | CASTKDRGSTDTQYF
NA | TRBJ1-2 | TRBD1 | TRBV19 | TGTGCCAGTAGTAGACAGGGGGCAGGGGGCTACACCTTC | CASSRQGAGGYTF
once | TRBJ2-2 | TRBD2 | TRBV27 | TGTGCCAGCAGTCCCTGGACTAGCGCTTACACCGGGGAGCTGTTTTTT | CASSPWTSAYTGELFF
NA | TRBJ2-7 | TRBD1 | TRBV7-9 | TGTGCCAGCAGCTATTCCCCAGGACAGGGGAATAATTACGAGCAGTACTTC | CASSYSPGQGNNYEQYF
NA | TRBJ2-7 | TRBD1 | TRBV5-6 | TGTGCCAGCAGCTCAGGACAGGGTGCCGAGCAGTACTTC | CASSSGQGAEQYF
NA | TRBJ2-7 | NA | TRBV4-2 | TGTGCCAGCAGCTTCCCGGGAGCCATGGGCACCTACGAGCAGTACTTC | CASSFPGAMGTYEQYF
NA | TRBJ2-1 | NA | TRBV7-2 | TGTGCCAGCAGCGGAGACAATGAGCAGTTCTTC | CASSGDNEQFF
once | TRBJ1-3 | TRBD1 | TRBV5-6 | TGTGCCAGCAGCGGACAGGGAACGACTGGAAACACCATATATTTT | CASSGQGTTGNTIYF
NA | TRBJ1-2 | TRBD1 | TRBV5-5 | TGTGCCAGCAGCGCCTCGGGACAGAACTATGGCTACACCTTC | CASSASGQNYGYTF
few | TRBJ2-3 | NA | TRBV7-2 | TGCGCGGAGGGGCGAGTCACAGATACGCAGTATTTT | CAEGRVTDTQYF
NA | TRBJ2-3 | TRBD2 | TRBV9 | TGTGCCAGCAGCCCGCGCCTTAGCGGGGGGGCGGGGACAGATACGCAGTATTTT | CASSPRLSGGAGTDTQYF
NA | TRBJ2-2 | TRBD1 | TRBV27 | TGTGCCAGCAGTTTCGCGACAGGGCAAACCGGGGAGCTGTTTTTT | CASSFATGQTGELFF
NA | TRBJ1-2 | TRBD1 | TRBV9 | TGTGCCAGCAGCGTAACCCAGGGGGCGGGCGGCTACACCTTC | CASSVTQGAGGYTF
NA | TRBJ1-5 | NA | TRBV6-5 | TGTGCCAGCAGTTACGGGGGGGGGCAGCCCCAGCATTTT | CASSYGGGQPQHF
NA | TRBJ1-1 | TRBD1 | TRBV7-2 | TGTGCCAGCAGCTTAGGGCCCGGACAGGCGCGTGAAGCTTTCTTT | CASSLGPGQAREAFF
once | TRBJ1-1 | TRBD1 | TRBV5-1 | TGCGCCAGCAGCGGCCGGACAGGGGAGAGCACTGAAGCTTTCTTT | CASSGRTGESTEAFF
NA | TRBJ2-2 | TRBD1 | TRBV4-1 | TGCGCCAGCAGCCAAGATAGGACAGGTCTAGGCCGATCCGGGGAGCTGTTTTTT | CASSQDRTGLGRSGELFF
NA | TRBJ2-7 | TRBD2 | TRBV12-5 | TGTGCTAGTGGTCTAGCGGGAGGCTACGAGCAGTACTTC | CASGLAGGYEQYF
NA | TRBJ2-1 | TRBD2 | TRBV7-9 | TGTGCCAGCAGCTCGCTTCTAGCGGACAATGAGCAGTTCTTC | CASSSLLADNEQFF
few | TRBJ1-5 | TRBD1 | TRBV6-1 | TGTGCCAGCAGTAGCCGGGACAGGGATCAGCCCCAGCATTTT | CASSSRDRDQPQHF
NA | TRBJ1-2 | NA | TRBV9 | TGTGCCAGCAGCGTGGGGAGGCAGAACTATGGCTACACCTTC | CASSVGRQNYGYTF
NA | TRBJ1-3 | NA | TRBV7-6 | TGTGCCAGCAGCCCCATATTAGGGGGGGGAATTGGAAACACCATATATTTT | CASSPILGGGIGNTIYF
NA | TRBJ2-5 | TRBD2 | TRBV7-8 | TGTGCCAGCAGCCCTAGCGGGGGTCTAGCGGGGGGGCGAAAGTCGGAGACCCAGTACTTC | CASSPSGGLAGGRKSETQYF
NA | TRBJ1-3 | NA | TRBV6-1 | TGTGCCAGCAGTGAAGCGCAGGGGATCTCTGGAAACACCATATATTTT | CASSEAQGISGNTIYF
few | TRBJ2-3 | TRBD2 | TRBV7-2 | TGTGCCAGCAGCTTTCTAGCGGGGGGGGCAGATACGCAGTATTTT | CASSFLAGGADTQYF
NA | TRBJ2-6 | NA | TRBV6-5 | TGTGCCAGCAGCTACCTAAGCTCTGGGGCCAACGTCCTGACTTTC | CASSYLSSGANVLTF
NA | TRBJ2-2 | TRBD2 | TRBV19 | TGTGCCAGTAGTCAAGCGGGAGGGTTCACCGGGGAGCTGTTTTTT | CASSQAGGFTGELFF
NA | TRBJ2-3 | TRBD2 | TRBV5-1 | TGCGCCAGCGCGGGGGTATGGGAAAAAGATACGCAGTATTTT | CASAGVWEKDTQYF
NA | TRBJ2-3 | NA | TRBV29-1 | TGCAGCGTTGACGGGGGTGGAGATACGCAGTATTTT | CSVDGGGDTQYF
NA | TRBJ1-1 | TRBD1 | TRBV5-1 | TGCGCCAGCAGCGAACAGGGGGCAGGAACTGAAGCTTTCTTT | CASSEQGAGTEAFF
NA | TRBJ2-1 | TRBD2 | TRBV11-3 | TGTGCCAGCAGCCCAGGACTAGCGGGACTCCGAAATGAGCAGTTCTTC | CASSPGLAGLRNEQFF
NA | TRBJ1-1 | TRBD1 | TRBV13 | TGTGCCAGCAGCCCACTGACAGGGACTGAAGCTTTCTTT | CASSPLTGTEAFF
few | TRBJ2-7 | TRBD1 | TRBV10-2 | TGCGCCAGCAGTGAGTCAAACAGGGGGTCCTACGAGCAGTACTTC | CASSESNRGSYEQYF
NA | TRBJ2-7 | TRBD1 | TRBV10-3 | TGTGCCATCAGTGACGGGACAGGGATCGGCGAGCAGTACTTC | CAISDGTGIGEQYF
NA | TRBJ2-1 | TRBD2 | TRBV13 | TGTGCCAGCAGCCCGAGGGAGGGAACCTACAATGAGCAGTTCTTC | CASSPREGTYNEQFF
NA | TRBJ2-1 | TRBD2 | TRBV4-1 | TGCGCCAGCAGCCACGGCGGGGGAACTGAGCAGTTCTTC | CASSHGGGTEQFF
NA | TRBJ2-3 | NA | TRBV29-1 | TGCAGCGCCGGCCCGGAGGCTGGGTCTACGCAGTATTTT | CSAGPEAGSTQYF
NA | TRBJ1-6 | TRBD1 | TRBV9 | TGTGCCAGCAGCGTAGGGACAGGGACTAATTCACCCCTCCACTTT | CASSVGTGTNSPLHF
NA | TRBJ2-5 | TRBD1 | TRBV25-1 | TGTGCCAGCAGGGATACCGGGACAGGGATCGGAGAGACCCAGTACTTC | CASRDTGTGIGETQYF
NA | TRBJ1-2 | NA | TRBV4-1 | TGCGCCAGCAGCGAACAGGGTGGATATGGCTACACCTTC | CASSEQGGYGYTF
NA | TRBJ1-2 | NA | TRBV6-5 | TGTGCCAGCAGTTACTTCGGCGGTTATGGCTACACCTTC | CASSYFGGYGYTF
NA | TRBJ2-5 | TRBD1 | TRBV15 | TGTGCCACCAGCAGCCGGACAGGGCCGCAAGAGACCCAGTACTTC | CATSSRTGPQETQYF
NA | TRBJ1-1 | NA | TRBV4-1 | TGCGCCAGCAGCCCTCAGGAGAACACTGAAGCTTTCTTT | CASSPQENTEAFF
NA | TRBJ1-1 | NA | TRBV6-5 | TGTGCCAGCAGTTACTCGGCGAGACATCTGAACACTGAAGCTTTCTTT | CASSYSARHLNTEAFF